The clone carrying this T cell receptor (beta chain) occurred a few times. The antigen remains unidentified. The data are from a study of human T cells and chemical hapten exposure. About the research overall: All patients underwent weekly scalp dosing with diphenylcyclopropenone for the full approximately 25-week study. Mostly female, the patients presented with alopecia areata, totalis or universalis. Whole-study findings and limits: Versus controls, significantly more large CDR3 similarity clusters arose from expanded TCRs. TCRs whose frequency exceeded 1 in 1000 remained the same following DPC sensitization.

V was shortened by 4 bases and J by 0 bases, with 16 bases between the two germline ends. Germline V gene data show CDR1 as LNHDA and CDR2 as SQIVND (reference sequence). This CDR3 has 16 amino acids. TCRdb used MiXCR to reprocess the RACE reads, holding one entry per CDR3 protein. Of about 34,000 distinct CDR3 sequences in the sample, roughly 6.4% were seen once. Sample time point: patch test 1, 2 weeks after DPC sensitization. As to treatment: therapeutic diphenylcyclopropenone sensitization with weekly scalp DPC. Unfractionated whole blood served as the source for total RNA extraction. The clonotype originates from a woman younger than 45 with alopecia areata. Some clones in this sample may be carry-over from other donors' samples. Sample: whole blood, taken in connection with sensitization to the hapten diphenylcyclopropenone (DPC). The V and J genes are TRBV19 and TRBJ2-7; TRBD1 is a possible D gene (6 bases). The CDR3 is CASSTVGGLGSYEQYF. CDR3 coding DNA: TGTGCCAGTAGTACCGTTGGGGGCCTCGGCTCCTACGAGCAGTACTTC. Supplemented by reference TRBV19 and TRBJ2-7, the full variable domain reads DGGITQSPKYLFRKEGQNVTLSCEQNLNHDAMYWYRQDPGQGLRLIYYSQIVNDFQKGDIAEGYSVSREKKESFPLTVTSAQKNPTAFYLCASSTVGGLGSYEQYFGPGTRLTVT.